What follows describes a single T cell receptor (beta chain). The target antigen is unknown. These data originate in a study of cytomegalovirus exposure and HLA in healthy donors. Study observations and caveats: Previously analyzed data showed that most TCR beta V segments were productive at a frequency of about 90% or about 30%. In a later analysis, at a false discovery rate of 0.05, 17,000 or so TCR beta sequences matched HLA alleles. Several V segments, TRBV6-2 and TRBV6-3 among them, could not be told apart and were dropped.

The ends lost 1 base at V and 12 bases at J; junction bases unmatched: 3. This CDR3 region has 11 residues. CDR1 is DFQATT, CDR2 SNEGSKA, per germline (reference sequence). The PCR was carried out with 60 Vbeta primers and 13 Jbeta primers. Clones were sequenced by immunoSEQ multiplex PCR, and TCRdb holds only the in-frame ones, with some missing. The table lists approximately 200,000 clones, around three quarters of them singletons. The specimen was PBMCs. The TCR sequence derives from a man younger than 40 in good health and CMV-seronegative. The rearrangement joins TRBV20-1 to TRBJ2-1; TRBD1 matches 7 bases. The CDR3 is CSARGGQLQFF. The CDR3 nucleotides read TGCAGTGCTAGAGGGGGACAGCTGCAGTTCTTC.